Listed here are 25 T cell receptor beta chains from one sample, sequenced in a study of blood T cell repertoires in COVID-19 (dated by TCRdb to about 2020). The library was prepared using the immunoSEQ multiplex PCR assay. Not all clones reach the TCRdb copy of this immuneACCESS table, which keeps in-frame sequences only. Checked studies attribute under half of the gap to unresolved V genes and leave the rest unexplained. This sample lists about 140,000 clones; around 73% were detected once. The ten largest clonotypes hold less than 7.5% of the sample. The sequencing input was PBMCs or T cells enriched from blood (not recorded which). The receptors were gathered from a woman aged 50 to 65 who had recovered from COVID-19.

This sequence joins TRBV3-1 (or the pseudogene TRBV3-2) and TRBJ2-7; TRBD2 might be the D (5 bases). CDR3 size: 13 residues. The ends were cut back, 3 bases at V and 5 bases at J, with 11 bases in the middle. In germline, CDR1 is LGHDT, CDR2 YNNKEL (reference sequence). The CDR3 here is CASSHTRTHEQYF. CDR3 DNA sequence: TGTGCCAGCAGCCATACTAGGACCCACGAGCAGTACTTC.

The count of this clone is one. This CDR3 is CASSIQGNTDTQYF. DNA for the CDR3: TGTGCCAGTAGTATTCAGGGAAACACAGATACGCAGTATTTT. The chain joins TRBV19 to TRBJ2-3, with a weak D call TRBD1 (5 bases). V was clipped by 3 bases and J by 2 bases, with 9 bases between them. Per germline, CDR1 LNHDA and CDR2 SQIVND (reference sequence). The CDR3 is 14 residues long.

The gene calls are TRBV20-1 and TRBJ2-1; 8 bases agree with TRBD1. There are 11 residues in the CDR3. V lost 1 base, J lost 12 bases, and 2 bases stayed unmatched. The germline gives CDR1 DFQATT, CDR2 SNEGSKA (reference sequence). CDR3 sequence: CSARAGQGQFF. CDR3 bases: TGCAGTGCTAGAGCCGGACAGGGGCAGTTCTTC.

The chain uses TRBV19 and TRBJ1-2; D is perhaps TRBD1 (6 bases). V was cut by 7 bases and J by 8 bases, with 17 bases left in between. Germline CDR1 is LNHDA and CDR2 is SQIVND (reference sequence). The length of the CDR3 is 13 residues. The chain's CDR3 is CASTKATGEGYTF. DNA for the CDR3: TGTGCCAGTACCAAAGCGACAGGTGAAGGCTACACCTTC.

The chain links TRBV7-9 to TRBJ2-1; 7 bases line up with TRBD1. The CDR3 sequence is 15 residues long. Germline V gene data show CDR1 as SEHNR and CDR2 as FQNEAQ (reference sequence). V lost 7 bases, J lost 5 bases, and 11 bases stayed unmatched. CDR3 coding DNA: TGTGCCAGCAACTCACTCGTGGACAGGAACAATGAGCAGTTCTTC. Encoded protein: CASNSLVDRNNEQFF.

The chain combines TRBV10-1 with TRBJ2-3, with D hard to call. The CDR3 has 12 amino acids. V lost 3 bases, J lost 6 bases, and 7 bases lay in between. CDR1 and CDR2 from the germline V gene are WNHNN and SYGVQD (reference sequence). This chain's CDR3 is CASSDTEDTQYF. DNA of the CDR3: TGCGCCAGCAGTGATACAGAGGATACGCAGTATTTT.

This clone showed up just a few times. The CDR3 is CASSQDSRGPSGNTIYF. CDR3 nucleotide sequence: TGTGCCAGCAGCCAAGATTCCAGGGGGCCCTCTGGAAACACCATATATTTT. This chain uses TRBV3-1 (or the pseudogene TRBV3-2) with TRBJ1-3, with 8 bases matching TRBD1. CDR3 length: 17 amino acids. Germline trimming cut 0 bases from V and 0 bases from J; bases unmatched to any gene: 4. Germline CDR1 LGHDT, CDR2 YNNKEL (reference sequence).

The chain employs TRBV5-6 and TRBJ2-7; D is possibly TRBD1 (6 bases). The CDR3 length is 13 residues. Germline values: CDR1 SGHDT, CDR2 YYEEEE. Between the trimmed V and J ends, which lost 2 bases and 5 bases, there was a span of 11 bases. The CDR3, as DNA: TGTGCCAGCAGCTTTACAGGGTTGAACGAGCAGTACGTC. Residues: CASSFTGLNEQYV.

The rearrangement uses TRBV6-5 and TRBJ2-1; 13 bases line up with TRBD2. The germline V gene has CDR1 MNHEY and CDR2 SVGAGI. Germline trimming cut 8 bases from V and 9 bases from J; bases unmatched to any gene: 4. This CDR3 contains 13 residues. The CDR3 DNA is TGTGCCAGCGGGACTAGCGGGGAGGGTGAGCAGTTCTTC. Translating it yields CASGTSGEGEQFF.

This sequence joins TRBV11-3 and TRBJ2-2; possible D gene TRBD1, 6 bases. CDR1 and CDR2 (germline): SGHNT, YENEEA. The CDR3 is 16 amino acids. Trimming left V 5 bases short and J 0 bases short, with 13 bases between. CDR3 sequence: CASSIQGGPNTGELFF. CDR3 nucleotide sequence: TGTGCCAGCAGCATCCAAGGGGGTCCGAACACCGGGGAGCTGTTTTTT.

The V and J genes are TRBV5-1 and TRBJ2-2; D is perhaps TRBD2 (6 bases). CDR3 length equals 15 residues. CDR1 is SGHRS and CDR2 is YFSETQ in the germline V gene. Trimming cost V 0 bases and J 7 bases, with 13 bases left between them. The CDR3 DNA reads as TGCGCCAGCAGCTTGGCTCCACGCGGGGACGGGGAGCTGTTTTTT. Translated, it gives CASSLAPRGDGELFF.

The chain combines TRBV5-4 with TRBJ1-2; weak D call: TRBD1 (5 bases). V lost 0 bases and J lost 3, with 12 bases in between. In germline, CDR1 is SGHNT, CDR2 YYREEE (reference sequence). This CDR3 region has 15 residues. In nucleotides, the CDR3 is TGTGCCAGCAGCTTGGCCAGGGATGTGGACTATGGCTACACCTTC. Translated, it gives CASSLARDVDYGYTF.

V usage is TRBV6-2 or TRBV6-3 and J usage is TRBJ1-6; 8 nucleotides agree with TRBD1. Germline V gene data show CDR1 as MNHEY and CDR2 as SVGEGT. CDR3 size: 17 residues. The V and J ends lost 5 bases and 0 bases, in that order; junction bases with no gene match: 6. The chain's CDR3 is CASSPRTGSSYNSPLHF. DNA for the CDR3: TGTGCCAGCAGTCCGCGGACAGGGAGCTCCTATAATTCACCCCTCCACTTT.

The chain carries TRBV29-1 and TRBJ1-2; D is possibly TRBD1 (5 bases). This CDR3 comprises 15 residues. Trimming took off 2 bases at V and 0 bases at J, with 13 bases between the two ends. The germline V gene encodes CDR1 SQVTM and CDR2 ANQGSEA. The CDR3 region is CSVEPGLGTNYGYTF. In nucleotides, the CDR3 is TGCAGCGTTGAACCAGGGCTGGGGACTAACTATGGCTACACCTTC.

The V call is TRBV28, the J call TRBJ1-6, with D unresolved. CDR1 and CDR2 (germline): MDHEN, SYDVKM. Trimming cost V 6 bases and J 6 bases, with 9 bases left between them. CDR3 length: 13 residues. For the CDR3, the DNA is TGTGCCAGCAGCTTTCCCCCTAATTCACCCCTCCACTTT. This gives the protein CASSFPPNSPLHF.

CDR3 region: CAWSGRGINQPQHF. The CDR3 DNA is TGTGCCTGGAGTGGGAGGGGAATCAATCAGCCCCAGCATTTT. The J gene is TRBJ1-5, the V gene TRBV30, with a possible D match to TRBD1 (5 bases). In germline, CDR1 is GTSNPN, CDR2 SVGIG (reference sequence). CDR3 length: 14 amino acids. V lost 1 base to trimming and J lost 3 bases, with 10 bases between them.

This chain uses TRBV7-8 with TRBJ1-2; 9 nucleotides align to TRBD1. There are 13 residues in the CDR3. Germline values: CDR1 SGHVS, CDR2 FQNEAQ. The V segment lost 2 bases and the J segment 10 bases; nucleotides outside the gene matches: 5. The CDR3 reads CASSLPGQGNYTF. The CDR3 DNA is TGTGCCAGCAGCTTACCGGGACAGGGTAACTACACCTTC.

The chain links TRBV5-1 to TRBJ2-3, with 8 bases that match TRBD1. The CDR3 runs 14 residues. Trimming cost V 6 bases and J 4 bases; bases outside gene matches: 7. The germline V gene has CDR1 SGHRS and CDR2 YFSETQ. This chain's CDR3 is CASTVTGAADTQYF. CDR3 DNA: TGCGCCAGCACCGTGACAGGGGCGGCAGATACGCAGTATTTT.

The CDR3 coding sequence is TGTGCCAGCAGTTTGTTAGGGGTGGATGGCTACACCTTC. The encoded protein is CASSLLGVDGYTF. This chain joins TRBV27 and TRBJ1-2, with D perhaps TRBD1 (5 bases). Germline values: CDR1 MNHEY, CDR2 SMNVEV (reference sequence). The CDR3 loop spans 13 amino acids. Trimming left V 3 bases short and J 6 bases short, with 11 bases between.

The chain combines TRBV19 with TRBJ2-5; TRBD2 is a possible D gene (6 bases). CDR3 length equals 15 residues. Germline V gene data show CDR1 as LNHDA and CDR2 as SQIVND (reference sequence). Trimming shortened V by 5 bases and J by 5 bases, and 18 bases separated the two germline ends. CDR3 sequence reads: CASSRQASGGETQYF. DNA of the CDR3: TGTGCCAGTAGTCGGCAGGCCTCCGGAGGGGAGACCCAGTACTTC.

This clone was found a few times. This chain links TRBV24-1 with TRBJ1-2; TRBD1 matches at 7 bases. From germline, CDR1 is KGHDR and CDR2 SFDVKD. The CDR3 length is 15 residues. V shed 4 bases, J shed 8 bases, and the junction held 12 bases outside the gene matches. The CDR3 DNA reads TGTGCCACCAGTGAGTCAAATGCCAGGGACAGAGGCTACACCTTC. It encodes CATSESNARDRGYTF.

The gene calls are TRBV5-1 and TRBJ2-6; 8 nucleotides agree with TRBD1. V dropped 3 bases and J dropped 1; count of bases not matched to a gene: 3. The CDR3 covers 16 residues. In germline, CDR1 is SGHRS, CDR2 YFSETQ. The CDR3: CASSSDRVSGANVLTF. CDR3 nucleotides: TGCGCCAGCAGCTCGGACAGGGTTTCTGGGGCCAACGTCCTGACTTTC.

This clone was picked up one time. The J gene is TRBJ1-1, the V gene TRBV6-5, with 7 positions matching TRBD1. The CDR3 totals 15 residues. From germline, CDR1 is MNHEY and CDR2 SVGAGI. V lost 6 bases, J lost 5 bases, and 12 bases stayed unmatched. CDR3 region: CASRKNRGGLTEAFF. The CDR3 DNA reads TGTGCCAGCAGAAAAAACAGGGGCGGTTTAACTGAAGCTTTCTTT.

The rearrangement uses TRBV28 and TRBJ1-5; D gene uncertain. CDR1 is MDHEN, CDR2 SYDVKM, per germline. This CDR3 has 13 amino acids. Trimming removed 2 bases from V and 7 bases from J, with 9 bases in between. The CDR3: CASSLVGGQPQHF. CDR3 nucleotide sequence: TGTGCCAGCAGTTTAGTGGGCGGGCAGCCCCAGCATTTT.

This clone came up a few times. Other nucleotide sequences from this sample produce the same CDR3. The rearrangement uses TRBV28 and TRBJ1-2; 10 nucleotides match TRBD1. Germline assignment: CDR1 MDHEN and CDR2 SYDVKM. V was clipped by 11 bases and J by 4 bases; unmatched bases: 4. The CDR3 length is 12 residues. The CDR3 region has the DNA TGTGCCGGGGGGGACAGGGGCTATGGCTACACCTTC. This sequence encodes CAGGDRGYGYTF.